Sequencing of this T cell receptor beta chain was carried out in a study of cytomegalovirus exposure and HLA in healthy donors. This CDR3 is built from 15 residues. The germline V gene has CDR1 SEHNR and CDR2 FQNEAQ (reference sequence). Deletions cut 3 bases from V and 9 bases from J, with 18 bases between. Use of 60 Vbeta and 13 Jbeta primers characterized the PCR. Generated by immunoSEQ multiplex PCR, the TCRdb table keeps only in-frame clones and is missing some. This sample yields tens of thousands of clones, of which 79% are seen a single time; roughly 14% belongs to the top ten. V usage is TRBV7-9 and J usage is TRBJ2-1; maybe TRBD1 (7 bases). Input material: PBMCs. The sequence came from a woman aged 35 to 49 in good health and CMV-seropositive. DNA for the CDR3: TGTGCCAGCAGCTTCACAGGGGCGAACGGGGGTGAGCAGTTCTTC. It encodes CASSFTGANGGEQFF.